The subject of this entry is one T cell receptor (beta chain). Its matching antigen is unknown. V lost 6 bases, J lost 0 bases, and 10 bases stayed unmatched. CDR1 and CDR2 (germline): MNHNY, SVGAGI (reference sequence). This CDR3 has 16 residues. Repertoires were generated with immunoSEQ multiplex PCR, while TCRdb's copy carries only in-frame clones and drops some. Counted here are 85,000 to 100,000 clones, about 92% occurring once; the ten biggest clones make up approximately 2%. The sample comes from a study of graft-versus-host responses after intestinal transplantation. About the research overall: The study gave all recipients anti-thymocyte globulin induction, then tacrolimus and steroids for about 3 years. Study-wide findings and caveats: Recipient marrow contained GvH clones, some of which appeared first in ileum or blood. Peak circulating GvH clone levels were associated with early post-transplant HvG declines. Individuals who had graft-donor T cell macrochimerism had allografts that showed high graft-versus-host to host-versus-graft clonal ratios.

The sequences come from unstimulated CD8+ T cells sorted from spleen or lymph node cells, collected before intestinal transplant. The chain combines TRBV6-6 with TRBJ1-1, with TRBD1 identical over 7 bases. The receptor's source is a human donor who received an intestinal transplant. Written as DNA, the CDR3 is TGTGCCAGCAGGTCAGTCGGCAGGGGGGTGAACACTGAAGCTTTCTTT. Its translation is CASRSVGRGVNTEAFF.